This entry lists 26 T cell receptor beta chains sequenced from one sample in a study of early stage breast cancer tumors. The data were produced by immunoSEQ multiplex PCR, yet TCRdb's version contains in-frame clones alone and is incomplete. This table holds about 6,300 clones, roughly 73% found once. Sequencing was performed on normal breast tissue next to the tumor. These receptors were obtained from a person aged 40 to 49 with breast cancer.

This clone is medium-sized. This chain joins TRBV4-1 and TRBJ2-7, with 7 positions matching TRBD2. Germline V lookup: CDR1 MGHRA, CDR2 YSYEKL. The CDR3 consists of 12 residues. V was pared by 6 bases and J by 3 bases, with 2 bases of the junction left unmatched. CDR3 DNA: TGCGCCAGCAGGGGAGGGAACTACGAGCAGTACTTC. It specifies CASRGGNYEQYF.

The CDR3 reads CASSLGPGKYEQYF. For the CDR3, the DNA is TGTGCCAGCAGCTTAGGCCCAGGGAAATACGAGCAGTACTTC. This sequence joins TRBV7-2 and TRBJ2-7, with a tentative D call TRBD1 (5 bases). V was shortened by 1 base and J by 4 bases, with 11 bases between the two germline ends. The germline V gene encodes CDR1 SGHTA and CDR2 FQGNSA. The CDR3 consists of 14 residues.

The rearrangement links TRBV7-2 to TRBJ2-3; D possibly corresponds to TRBD2 (6 bases). The CDR3 loop spans 17 amino acids. The germline V gene encodes CDR1 SGHTA and CDR2 FQGNSA. V lost 2 bases and J lost 0, with 15 bases in between. DNA for the CDR3: TGTGCCAGCAGCTTACGGGACGGCGGGACTAGCACAGATACGCAGTATTTT. It is translated as CASSLRDGGTSTDTQYF.

The rearrangement joins TRBV25-1 to TRBJ2-6; unclear D gene. V lost 0 bases and J 2 bases, leaving 5 bases between the germline ends. The germline V gene encodes CDR1 MGHDK and CDR2 SYGVNS. The CDR3 spans 15 residues. The CDR3 coding sequence is TGTGCCAGCAGTGAATACTGGGCTGGGGCCAACGTCCTGACTTTC. Translating gives CASSEYWAGANVLTF. The full variable domain, in which reference TRBV25-1 and TRBJ2-6 provide the parts outside the CDR3, is EADIYQTPRYLVIGTGKKITLECSQTMGHDKMYWYQQDPGMELHLIHYSYGVNSTEKGDLSSESTVSRIRTEHFPLTLESARPSHTSQYLCASSEYWAGANVLTFGAGSRLTVL.

The V and J genes are TRBV27 and TRBJ2-1; 7 bases agree with TRBD1. The CDR3 totals 14 residues. The trim removed 5 bases at V and 7 bases at J, leaving 8 bases unmatched. From germline, CDR1 is MNHEY and CDR2 SMNVEV (reference sequence). DNA for the CDR3: TGTGCCAGCAGTCGGTGGGACAGTCTAAATGAGCAGTTCTTC. Protein: CASSRWDSLNEQFF.

DNA for the CDR3: TGTGCCAGTAGTACACAGGGGGGCCCCGGCGAGCAGTACTTC. Protein: CASSTQGGPGEQYF. The chain links TRBV19 to TRBJ2-7; 8 positions agree with TRBD1. The trim removed 4 bases at V and 6 bases at J, leaving 8 bases unmatched. Per the germline V gene, CDR1 is LNHDA and CDR2 is SQIVND (reference sequence). The CDR3 is made up of 14 amino acids.

This rearrangement joins TRBV7-9 to TRBJ2-1; D is unresolved. Trimming stripped 1 base from V and 5 bases from J, with 12 bases between. CDR3 length: 15 amino acids. Germline lookup yields CDR1 SEHNR and CDR2 FQNEAQ (reference sequence). The CDR3 sequence is CASSLVPSQDNEQFF. The CDR3 DNA reads TGTGCCAGCAGCTTAGTCCCCAGCCAAGACAATGAGCAGTTCTTC.

The chain recombines TRBV7-9 with TRBJ1-3; D remains ambiguous. This CDR3 spans 13 amino acids. The V and J ends lost 8 bases and 3 bases respectively, with 11 bases between them. CDR1 and CDR2 from the germline V gene are SEHNR and FQNEAQ (reference sequence). The CDR3 is CASALGVGNTIYF. The CDR3 DNA is TGTGCCAGCGCCCTTGGGGTTGGAAACACCATATATTTT.

The chain carries TRBV30 and TRBJ2-2, with D uncertain. V was cut by 1 base and J by 7 bases, with 7 bases left in between. There are 12 residues in the CDR3. In germline, CDR1 is GTSNPN, CDR2 SVGIG (reference sequence). As DNA, the CDR3 is TGTGCCTGGAGTGCGCTTAACGGGGAGCTGTTTTTT. Protein product: CAWSALNGELFF.

The V call is TRBV5-4, the J call TRBJ1-4; maybe TRBD1 (6 bases). The CDR3 extends over 18 amino acids. Germline V CDR1 and CDR2: SGHNT, YYREEE (reference sequence). Trimming took 1 base from V and 1 from J, leaving 17 bases between them. CDR3 protein: CASSLRQGSIGTNEKLFF. The CDR3 DNA reads as TGTGCCAGCAGCTTGCGCCAGGGGAGTATTGGAACTAATGAAAAACTGTTTTTT.

The V call is TRBV7-9, the J call TRBJ2-5; 9 bases agree with TRBD2. The CDR3 loop spans 15 amino acids. The ends lost 7 bases at V and 5 bases at J; junction bases unmatched: 11. Germline CDR1 is SEHNR and CDR2 is FQNEAQ (reference sequence). The CDR3 protein is CASILTGTSGETQYF. The CDR3 DNA follows: TGTGCCAGCATCCTAACGGGTACTAGCGGGGAGACCCAGTACTTC.

V is TRBV25-1 and J is TRBJ2-1, with 14 bases aligning to TRBD2. Germline V gives CDR1 MGHDK, CDR2 SYGVNS. The J segment lost 4 bases and the V segment lost 11 bases, leaving 16 bases of the junction unmatched. The CDR3 consists of 18 residues. CDR3 amino acids: CARQPWGLAGVRYNEQFF. DNA for the CDR3: TGTGCCCGACAACCCTGGGGACTAGCGGGAGTTCGGTACAATGAGCAGTTCTTC.

The chain recombines TRBV21-1 with TRBJ2-1. TRBV21-1 represents a pseudogene. CDR3 size: 12 residues. CDR3 sequence (DNA): TGTGCCAGCAGCAACCCAGCTGATGAGCAGTTCTTC. This gives the protein CASSNPADEQFF.

This chain connects TRBV2 to TRBJ2-3, with D unresolved. The CDR3 sequence is 14 residues long. Germline-derived CDR1 and CDR2 are SNHLY and FYNNEI. Trimming left V 6 bases short and J 6 bases short, with 16 bases between. Here the CDR3 reads CASRSPHVVDTQYF. CDR3 sequence (DNA): TGTGCCAGCAGGTCCCCCCACGTGGTGGATACGCAGTATTTT.

This clone has only a few counts. This chain connects TRBV10-2 to TRBJ2-1; D is perhaps TRBD1 or TRBD2 (5 bases each). The germline V gene encodes CDR1 WSHSY and CDR2 SAAADI. This CDR3 has 13 amino acids. V gave up 11 bases and J gave up 0 bases, with 11 bases separating them. The CDR3, as DNA: TGCGCCGGTGGGACGAGCTCCTACAATGAGCAGTTCTTC. Encoded protein: CAGGTSSYNEQFF.

The CDR3 DNA reads TGTGCCAGCAGCACGGGACTAGCGGGGGGTGAGCAGTTCTTC. Translating it yields CASSTGLAGGEQFF. The V and J genes are TRBV7-9 and TRBJ2-1, with 15 bases matching TRBD2. V lost 5 bases and J lost 9; bases outside the gene matches: 2. The CDR3 spans 14 residues. CDR1 is SEHNR and CDR2 is FQNEAQ in the germline V gene (reference sequence).

This chain uses TRBV5-4 with TRBJ1-4; 8 bases match TRBD1. In germline, CDR1 is SGHNT, CDR2 YYREEE (reference sequence). The V gene end was trimmed by 4 bases and the J gene end by 0 bases; junction bases not matched to a gene: 11. CDR3 length equals 18 residues. The CDR3 sequence: CASSPTQGAGATNEKLFF. CDR3 in DNA: TGTGCCAGCAGCCCGACCCAGGGGGCGGGAGCAACTAATGAAAAACTGTTTTTT.

The chain recombines TRBV30 with TRBJ1-1; the D is unclear. The V and J ends lost 3 bases and 1 base respectively, with 9 bases between them. Per germline, CDR1 GTSNPN and CDR2 SVGIG (reference sequence). The CDR3 has 13 residues. The CDR3 nucleotides are TGTGCCTGGAGCCCCGAAACGAACACTGAAGCTTTCTTT. Its protein is CAWSPETNTEAFF.

CDR3 coding DNA: TGTGCCAGCTTTTACGGGGACCCTAACTATGGCTACACCTTC. This codes for CASFYGDPNYGYTF. This sequence joins TRBV7-9 and TRBJ1-2; D is possibly TRBD1 (5 bases). This CDR3 is built from 14 residues. V was trimmed by 8 bases and J by 0 bases, leaving 13 bases between them. The germline gives CDR1 SEHNR, CDR2 FQNEAQ (reference sequence). The whole variable domain, filled in from reference TRBV7-9 and TRBJ1-2, reads DTGVSQNPRHKITKRGQNVTFRCDPISEHNRLYWYRQTLGQGPEFLTYFQNEAQLEKSRLLSDRFSAERPKGSFSTLEIQRTEQGDSAMYLCASFYGDPNYGYTFGSGTRLTVV.

The chain links TRBV29-1 to TRBJ2-3; 13 bases map to TRBD2. The V segment lost 4 bases and the J segment 3 bases; nucleotides outside the gene matches: 1. The CDR3 runs to 14 residues. Germline V CDR1 and CDR2: SQVTM, ANQGSEA. This CDR3 reads CSVGTSGRTDTQYF. CDR3 nucleotides: TGCAGCGTTGGGACTAGCGGGAGAACAGATACGCAGTATTTT.

The V and J genes are TRBV19 and TRBJ2-1; D perhaps matches TRBD1 (6 bases). The CDR3 has 14 residues. CDR1 LNHDA and CDR2 SQIVND come from the germline V gene (reference sequence). V was trimmed by 6 bases and J by 6 bases, leaving 15 bases between them. The CDR3 here is CASSHQGTLNEQFF. The CDR3, as DNA: TGTGCCAGTAGCCATCAGGGGACCCTCAATGAGCAGTTCTTC.

This chain's CDR3 is CASMGQNNSPLHF. The CDR3 DNA reads as TGTGCCAGCATGGGACAGAATAATTCACCCCTCCACTTT. This chain connects TRBV21-1 to TRBJ1-6; TRBD1, as called in the table, went unchecked against the DNA. TRBV21-1 is a listed pseudogene. The CDR3 contains 13 residues.

V usage is TRBV19 and J usage is TRBJ2-3; 11 nucleotides line up with TRBD1. V was pared by 6 bases and J by 3 bases, with 5 bases of the junction left unmatched. Germline V gene data show CDR1 as LNHDA and CDR2 as SQIVND (reference sequence). The CDR3 has 15 residues. CDR3 DNA sequence: TGTGCCAGTAGCGGACAGGGGGCCTTGACAGATACGCAGTATTTT. It yields the protein CASSGQGALTDTQYF.

The genes are TRBV6-4 and TRBJ2-1, with TRBD2 matching over 9 bases. The J segment lost 8 bases and the V segment lost 0 bases, leaving 8 bases of the junction unmatched. CDR1 is MRHNA, CDR2 SNTAGT, per germline. The CDR3 is 16 residues long. The CDR3 protein is CASSDSGSGRWDEQFF. The CDR3 DNA follows: TGTGCCAGCAGTGACTCTGGTAGCGGGAGATGGGATGAGCAGTTCTTC.

The chain recombines TRBV12-5 with TRBJ1-1, with D unresolved. CDR3 length: 12 amino acids. CDR1 is LGHNT and CDR2 is FRNRAP in the germline V gene. The V end was cut by 3 bases, the J end by 4 bases, with 6 bases between. The DNA for the CDR3 is TGTGCTAGTGGTTTTGGGGTCACTGAAGCTTTCTTT. Amino acids: CASGFGVTEAFF.

The rearrangement joins TRBV19 to TRBJ1-5; D may be TRBD1 (6 bases). The CDR3 has 16 amino acids. Germline V CDR1 and CDR2: LNHDA, SQIVND (reference sequence). Trimming removed 3 bases at V and 3 bases at J, with 15 bases between. As DNA, the CDR3 is TGTGCCAGTAGTATCCGGACAGTGGGGAACAATCAGCCCCAGCATTTT. It is translated as CASSIRTVGNNQPQHF.